These 27 T cell receptor beta chains originate from one sample sequenced in a study of CD8+CD57+ T cells in acquired aplastic anemia (dated by TCRdb to between 2018 and 2020). The patients picked for sequencing were ones in whom flow cytometry had shown an expansion of CD8+CD57+ cells. TCRdb names Illumina HiSeq 2000 as the instrument used. Genomic DNA served as template for TCR beta VDJ combination and CDR3 sequence profiling. TCRdb trimmed public reads at Q25 via fastp, called clones via MiXCR and kept in-frame beta chains. Rows are unified per CDR3 protein, each entry keeping the most common DNA and genes. In all, the sample holds 150,000 to 200,000 distinct CDR3 sequences, and 40% to 50% of those were seen once. Less than 3% of the sample goes to the ten largest clones. Material for sequencing was sorted CD4+, CD8+, or CD8+CD57+ T cells (not recorded which) from PBMCs. All receptors come from a human donor with aplastic anemia.

In this sample, this clonotype turned up many times. CDR3 sequence (DNA): TGCGCCAGCAGCTTGGGAGGGACAGGGGAAGTATATGGCTACACCTTC. It codes for CASSLGGTGEVYGYTF. This rearrangement joins TRBV5-1 to TRBJ1-2, with 10 bases that match TRBD1. Germline lookup yields CDR1 SGHRS and CDR2 YFSETQ. The CDR3 consists of 16 residues. V was clipped by 0 bases and J by 5 bases; unmatched bases: 7.

This clonotype showed up many times. The rearrangement joins TRBV7-2 to TRBJ2-7; no clear D gene. This CDR3 is 13 amino acids long. Germline assignment: CDR1 SGHTA and CDR2 FQGNSA. V lost 6 bases, J lost 3 bases, and 12 bases lay in between. The CDR3 DNA reads TGTGCCAGCAGTGGGCCGCGACTCTACGAGCAGTACTTC. Translation gives CASSGPRLYEQYF.

In this sample, this clonotype turned up a few times. The junction does not match germline at one end; this may be a read error. This chain links TRBV10-3 with TRBJ1-3, with 9 bases matching TRBD1. CDR1 and CDR2 (germline): ENHRY, SYGVKD. This CDR3 spans 16 amino acids. The CDR3 DNA reads TGTGCCAGCAGTGATCCGGGACAGGGAGCTGGAAACACCATATATTTT. It is translated as CASSDPGQGAGNTIYF.

This clonotype appeared many times. This chain joins TRBV20-1 and TRBJ2-5; tentatively, D is TRBD1 (6 bases). The length of the CDR3 is 13 residues. With 4 bases removed from V and 1 base from J, the gap between germline ends came to 10 bases. Per the germline V gene, CDR1 is DFQATT and CDR2 is SNEGSKA (reference sequence). The chain's CDR3 is CSAITTGQETQYF. CDR3 bases: TGCAGTGCTATCACGACAGGCCAAGAGACCCAGTACTTC.

Only a few counts were recorded for this clonotype. In DNA form, the CDR3 reads TGCAGTACTAGCGGCTCCTACAATGAGCAGTTCTTC. Translated: CSTSGSYNEQFF. V and J are TRBV29-1 and TRBJ2-1; 8 positions agree with TRBD2. From germline, CDR1 is SQVTM and CDR2 ANQGSEA. The CDR3 runs to 12 residues.

For this clonotype: Germline is not matched at one junction end, which may reflect a read error. The V gene is TRBV20-1, the J gene TRBJ2-5; D not certain. CDR3 length equals 11 residues. Germline lookup yields CDR1 DFQATT and CDR2 SNEGSKA (reference sequence). CDR3 DNA sequence: TGCAGAGCTAGTTTCGGCGAGACCCAGTACTTC. It codes for CRASFGETQYF.

The gene calls are TRBV7-6 and TRBJ1-6; 9 bases map to TRBD1. Looked up from germline, CDR1 is SGHVS and CDR2 is FNYEAQ. V trimming: 5 bases; J trimming: 14 bases; junction bases outside the gene matches: 10. This CDR3 contains 14 residues. This CDR3 is CASSNGQGYSSLHF. CDR3 nucleotides: TGTGCCAGCAGCAACGGACAGGGGTATTCTTCCCTCCACTTT.

The chain recombines TRBV2 with TRBJ2-5, with 11 bases matching TRBD2. V dropped 7 bases and J dropped 4; count of bases not matched to a gene: 5. The CDR3 runs 14 residues. Germline CDR1 is SNHLY and CDR2 is FYNNEI. The DNA of the CDR3 is TGTGCCAGCACATCCCTAGCGGGAGGAGAGACCCAGTACTTC. Translated: CASTSLAGGETQYF.

The CDR3 bases are TGCGCCAGCAGCTCTGAAACAGGGCACTACGAGCAGTACTTC. Its translation is CASSSETGHYEQYF. The chain is built from TRBV5-1 and TRBJ2-7, with a possible D match to TRBD1 (6 bases). V was trimmed by 3 bases and J by 3 bases, leaving 13 bases between them. This CDR3 has 14 residues. Germline lookup yields CDR1 SGHRS and CDR2 YFSETQ.

This clonotype has at least ten counts. The V gene is TRBV5-8, the J gene TRBJ1-2; the D gene is possibly TRBD1 (6 bases). CDR3 length equals 14 residues. Looked up from germline, CDR1 is SGHTS and CDR2 is YDEGEE. V dropped 2 bases and J dropped 5 bases, with 13 bases sitting between them. CDR3 in DNA: TGTGCCAGCAGCTTAAACAGGGCCCAGTATGGCTACACCTTC. As protein: CASSLNRAQYGYTF.

The chain has TRBV2 and TRBJ1-5; maybe TRBD1 (5 bases). The CDR3 spans 13 residues. Germline CDR1 is SNHLY and CDR2 is FYNNEI. The CDR3 is CASAGYSNQPQHF. The CDR3 bases are TGTGCTAGCGCAGGGTATAGCAATCAGCCCCAGCATTTT.

This clonotype was counted many times. V gene TRBV7-2 combines with J gene TRBJ2-3; TRBD2 is a possible D gene (5 bases). V lost 7 bases and J 6 bases, leaving 14 bases between the germline ends. The germline gives CDR1 SGHTA, CDR2 FQGNSA. CDR3 size: 13 residues. The CDR3 is CASTGSGGDTQYF. CDR3 DNA sequence: TGTGCCAGCACTGGGAGCGGTGGGGATACGCAGTATTTT. Complete variable domain (other parts from reference TRBV7-2 and TRBJ2-3): GAGVSQSPSNKVTEKGKDVELRCDPISGHTALYWYRQSLGQGLEFLIYFQGNSAPDKSGLPSDRFSAERTGGSVSTLTIQRTQQEDSAVYLCASTGSGGDTQYFGPGTRLTVL.

V usage is TRBV2 and J usage is TRBJ1-5, with 7 bases fitting TRBD1. The CDR3 covers 13 residues. J lost 7 bases, V lost 1 base, and 1 base had no gene match. CDR1 is SNHLY and CDR2 is FYNNEI in the germline V gene. The CDR3 here is CASSEGGQQPQHF. CDR3 nucleotide sequence: TGTGCCAGCAGTGAAGGGGGACAGCAGCCCCAGCATTTT. Full variable domain (outside the CDR3, taken from reference TRBV2 and TRBJ1-5): EPEVTQTPSHQVTQMGQEVILRCVPISNHLYFYWYRQILGQKVEFLVSFYNNEISEKSEIFDDQFSVERPDGSNFTLKIRSTKLEDSAMYFCASSEGGQQPQHFGDGTRLSIL.

The table lists this clonotype with many counts. The V call is TRBV3-1, the J call TRBJ1-2; D may be TRBD1 (6 bases). V lost 4 bases and J 1 base, leaving 13 bases between the germline ends. The CDR3 sequence is 15 residues long. CDR1 LGHDT and CDR2 YNNKEL come from the germline V gene (reference sequence). The chain's CDR3 is CASSRLRDNNYGYTF. Here the CDR3 DNA reads TGTGCCAGCAGCCGGTTGCGGGACAATAACTATGGCTACACCTTC.

This clonotype was picked up many times. The rearrangement links TRBV7-9 to TRBJ1-6, with D maybe TRBD1 (6 bases). V was shortened by 6 bases and J by 4 bases, with 10 bases between the two germline ends. The CDR3 sequence is 14 residues long. Looked up from germline, CDR1 is SEHNR and CDR2 is FQNEAQ (reference sequence). Written as DNA, the CDR3 is TGTGCCAGCAGTCCACAGGGTTATAATTCACCCCTCCACTTT. This translates into CASSPQGYNSPLHF.

The J gene is TRBJ1-6, the V gene TRBV15, with a weak D call TRBD1 (5 bases). The CDR3 length is 15 residues. In germline, CDR1 is LNHNV, CDR2 YYDKDF (reference sequence). Between the trimmed V and J ends, which lost 3 bases and 6 bases, there was a span of 12 bases. The CDR3 region is CATSRDPGLNSPLHF. The CDR3 DNA follows: TGTGCCACCAGCAGGGATCCGGGACTTAATTCACCCCTCCACTTT.

The CDR3 loop is CASSLERHTDTQYF. In DNA form, the CDR3 reads TGTGCCAGCAGCTTGGAACGGCACACAGATACGCAGTATTTT. The chain is built from TRBV5-4 and TRBJ2-3; D is unclear. The V gene's germline CDR1 is SGHNT and CDR2 YYREEE (reference sequence). The CDR3 sequence is 14 residues long. With 0 bases removed from V and 2 bases from J, the gap between germline ends came to 7 bases.

This clonotype was recorded many times. The V gene is TRBV9, the J gene TRBJ1-1, with TRBD1 matching 8 bases. V lost 0 bases, J lost 5 bases, and 9 bases stayed unmatched. CDR1 and CDR2 from the germline V gene are SGDLS and YYNGEE. This CDR3 is built from 16 residues. CDR3 residues: CASSVAAGGLGTEAFF. CDR3 in DNA: TGTGCCAGCAGCGTAGCTGCAGGGGGCTTGGGTACTGAAGCTTTCTTT.

This clonotype was detected only a few times. The genes are TRBV14 and TRBJ1-1; the D is unclear. The CDR3 length is 15 residues. Trimming cost V 0 bases and J 8 bases, with 16 bases left between them. Germline assignment: CDR1 SGHDN and CDR2 FVKESK. In nucleotides, the CDR3 is TGTGCCAGCAGCCAAGACCCCAGACCTAGGACCGAAGCTTTCTTT. This gives the protein CASSQDPRPRTEAFF.

The chain is built from TRBV9 and TRBJ2-7; 10 bases are a match to TRBD1. Trimming removed 4 bases from V and 6 bases from J; junction bases left unmatched: 13. This CDR3 comprises 16 residues. CDR1 is SGDLS, CDR2 YYNGEE, per germline. DNA for the CDR3: TGTGCCAGCAGCTCTGGGTCCGGGACAGGGGCCCTCGAGCAGTACTTC. As protein: CASSSGSGTGALEQYF.

The chain links TRBV2 to TRBJ1-4; 7 bases agree with TRBD1. The CDR3 covers 14 residues. Germline CDR1 reads SNHLY; CDR2 reads FYNNEI. Losses at the gene ends were 3 bases for V and 7 bases for J; bases not matched to a gene: 5. CDR3: CASSDQGDSEKLFF. CDR3 DNA: TGTGCCAGCAGTGACCAGGGGGACTCTGAAAAACTGTTTTTT. Full variable domain (outside the CDR3, taken from reference TRBV2 and TRBJ1-4): EPEVTQTPSHQVTQMGQEVILRCVPISNHLYFYWYRQILGQKVEFLVSFYNNEISEKSEIFDDQFSVERPDGSNFTLKIRSTKLEDSAMYFCASSDQGDSEKLFFGSGTQLSVL.

The chain links TRBV2 to TRBJ1-6, with D maybe TRBD1 (6 bases). V was trimmed by 7 bases and J by 5 bases, leaving 12 bases between them. From germline, CDR1 is SNHLY and CDR2 FYNNEI. The CDR3 is made up of 14 amino acids. The CDR3 bases are TGTGCCAGCAAGCCAGGGGCCAATAATTCACCCCTCCACTTT. It codes for CASKPGANNSPLHF. Full variable domain (remainder filled in from reference TRBV2 and TRBJ1-6): EPEVTQTPSHQVTQMGQEVILRCVPISNHLYFYWYRQILGQKVEFLVSFYNNEISEKSEIFDDQFSVERPDGSNFTLKIRSTKLEDSAMYFCASKPGANNSPLHFGNGTRLTVT.

CDR3 bases: TGTGCCAGCAGCTTACCCCCGACTAGCGGTAGCACAGATACGCAGTATTTT. This translates into CASSLPPTSGSTDTQYF. The V and J genes are TRBV11-2 and TRBJ2-3; 9 nucleotides match TRBD2. The trim removed 2 bases at V and 0 bases at J, leaving 6 bases unmatched. The CDR3 contains 17 residues. Per the germline V gene, CDR1 is SGHAT and CDR2 is FQNNGV.

This clonotype was counted at least ten times. The rearrangement joins TRBV24-1 to TRBJ2-6; no reliable D call. The length of the CDR3 is 19 residues. V was trimmed by 5 bases and J by 1 base, leaving 20 bases between them. Germline CDR1 KGHDR, CDR2 SFDVKD. CDR3 DNA: TGTGCCACCAGTGCCAGATCATTCCAAAGGGCGTCTGGGGCCAACGTCCTGACTTTC. Translated: CATSARSFQRASGANVLTF.

Notes on this clonotype: A much larger clone differs from this one at a single base, so this may be a read error. V usage is TRBV18 and J usage is TRBJ2-7; D remains unclear. The CDR3 runs 11 residues. The germline V gene encodes CDR1 KGHSH and CDR2 LQKENI. CDR3 amino acids: CASSAPYDQYF. CDR3 DNA: TGTGCCAGCTCAGCCCCCTACGATCAGTACTTC.

This clonotype has more than one count but fewer than ten. This chain connects TRBV28 to TRBJ2-3, with D perhaps matching TRBD1 or TRBD2 (6 bases each). CDR1 and CDR2 (germline): MDHEN, SYDVKM. The CDR3 is 13 residues long. Trimming stripped 10 bases from V and 1 base from J, with 12 bases between. CDR3 residues: CAIKRGGTDTQYF. The CDR3 DNA follows: TGTGCCATTAAAAGGGGGGGCACAGATACGCAGTATTTT.

This sequence joins TRBV5-1 and TRBJ2-1, with D perhaps given as TRBD1 or TRBD2 (5 bases each). V dropped 2 bases and J dropped 6 bases, with 15 bases sitting between them. CDR1 is SGHRS, CDR2 YFSETQ, per germline. The CDR3 runs 15 residues. The CDR3 DNA follows: TGCGCCAGCAGCTTCGGGCAGGGTGCGGGCAATGAGCAGTTCTTC. Amino acid sequence: CASSFGQGAGNEQFF.